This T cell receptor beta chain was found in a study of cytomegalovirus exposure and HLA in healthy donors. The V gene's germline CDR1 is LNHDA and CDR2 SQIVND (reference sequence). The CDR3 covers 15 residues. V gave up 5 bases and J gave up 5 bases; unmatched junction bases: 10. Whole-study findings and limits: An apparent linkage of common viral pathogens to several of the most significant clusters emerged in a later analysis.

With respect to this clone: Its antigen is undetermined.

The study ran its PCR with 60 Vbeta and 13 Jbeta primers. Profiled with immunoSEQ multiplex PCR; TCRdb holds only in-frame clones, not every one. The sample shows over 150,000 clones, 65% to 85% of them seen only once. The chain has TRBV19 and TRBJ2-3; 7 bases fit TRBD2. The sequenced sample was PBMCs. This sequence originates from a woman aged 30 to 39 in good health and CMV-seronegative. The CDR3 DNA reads TGTGCCAGTAGTGTAACGGGGGGAGCAGTAGATACGCAGTATTTT. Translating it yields CASSVTGGAVDTQYF. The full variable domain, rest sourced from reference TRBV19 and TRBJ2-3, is DGGITQSPKYLFRKEGQNVTLSCEQNLNHDAMYWYRQDPGQGLRLIYYSQIVNDFQKGDIAEGYSVSREKKESFPLTVTSAQKNPTAFYLCASSVTGGAVDTQYFGPGTRLTVL.